The next 7 T cell receptor beta chains were all read from a single sample in a study of T cells expressing NK-cell markers. One entry per CDR3 protein, without DNA, is what TCRdb gives after re-calling the 5' RACE reads. The sample table includes about 170,000 distinct CDR3 sequences. The sequencing input was blood T cells: a sorted CD56 or NKG2C T cell subset, CD4+ or CD8+ T cells, or bulk PBMC T cells (not recorded which). All receptors derive from a man aged 18 to 69 in good health.

The rearrangement links TRBV10-3 to TRBJ1-1; TCRdb's assignment of TRBD1 cannot be checked, as there is no DNA. The CDR3 sequence is 14 residues long. Germline V CDR1 and CDR2: ENHRY, SYGVKD. The CDR3 sequence is CAISEAGSGAEAFF.

This sequence joins TRBV5-4 and TRBJ2-1; TCRdb calls TRBD2, which cannot be checked without DNA. This CDR3 is built from 16 residues. Germline CDR1 SGHNT, CDR2 YYREEE (reference sequence). The CDR3 loop is CASSLSLAGYHNEQFF. Full variable domain (rest looked up from reference TRBV5-4 and TRBJ2-1): ETGVTQSPTHLIKTRGQQVTLRCSSQSGHNTVSWYQQALGQGPQFIFQYYREEENGRGNFPPRFSGLQFPNYSSELNVNALELDDSALYLCASSLSLAGYHNEQFFGPGTRLTVL.

The rearrangement links TRBV6-5 to TRBJ2-7; without DNA, the TCRdb call of TRBD2 cannot be checked. This CDR3 has 16 residues. Germline-derived CDR1 and CDR2 are MNHEY and SVGAGI. The CDR3 reads CASSYSSLAGAYEQYF.

The chain combines TRBV6-5 with TRBJ2-6. Per germline, CDR1 MNHEY and CDR2 SVGAGI. The CDR3 extends over 15 amino acids. CDR3 in amino acids: CASSYKLSGANVLTF.

The chain has TRBV5-1 and TRBJ2-1. Germline assignment: CDR1 SGHRS and CDR2 YFSETQ. CDR3 length equals 15 residues. Here the CDR3 reads CASSSGGTSYNEQFF.

The chain combines TRBV12-3 or TRBV12-4 with TRBJ1-1; TCRdb calls TRBD1, which cannot be checked without DNA. The CDR3 covers 14 residues. The CDR3 reads CASSLLDGDTEAFF.

The chain employs TRBV18 and TRBJ2-3; TCRdb gives TRBD2 as the D gene, but with no DNA this cannot be confirmed. CDR1 and CDR2 (germline): KGHSH, LQKENI. The CDR3 loop spans 14 amino acids. CDR3 sequence reads: CASSPGRGTDTQYF. The full variable domain, with the rest looked up from reference TRBV18 and TRBJ2-3, is NAGVMQNPRHLVRRRGQEARLRCSPMKGHSHVYWYRQLPEEGLKFMVYLQKENIIDESGMPKERFSAEFPKEGPSILRIQQVVRGDSAAYFCASSPGRGTDTQYFGPGTRLTVL.